The 4 T cell receptor beta chains below were found in one sample sequenced in a study of graft-versus-host responses after intestinal transplantation. Their antigen targets remain unknown. Clones were read by immunoSEQ multiplex PCR, and TCRdb kept only the in-frame ones, dropping some. There are about 86,000 clones in the sample; 75% to 95% occur only once, and approximately 0.54% lies in the top ten. This material consisted of unstimulated CD8+ T cells sorted from spleen or lymph node cells, taken before intestinal transplant. The origin of the receptors is a human donor who received an intestinal transplant.

This sequence joins TRBV4-1 and TRBJ2-5, with 8 bases lining up with TRBD1. After removal of 0 bases from V and 7 bases from J, the junction contained 7 bases not matched to a gene. CDR3 length equals 15 residues. The germline gives CDR1 MGHRA, CDR2 YSYEKL. The CDR3 loop is CASSQDQGQVVTQYF. The CDR3 bases are TGCGCCAGCAGCCAAGATCAGGGACAGGTGGTGACCCAGTACTTC.

This clone was seen once. V gene TRBV6-6 combines with J gene TRBJ2-2; D is undetermined. Per germline, CDR1 MNHNY and CDR2 SVGAGI (reference sequence). This CDR3 comprises 16 residues. Trimming removed 7 bases from V and 1 base from J, with 16 bases in between. This CDR3 is CASTPLVTLNTGELFF. CDR3 nucleotide sequence: TGTGCCAGCACCCCCCTAGTGACGCTGAACACCGGGGAGCTGTTTTTT.

CDR3 coding DNA: TGTGCCAGCAGCGAGGTGGTATTAGAATTCCTCACTGAAGCTTTCTTT. This sequence encodes CASSEVVLEFLTEAFF. The chain combines TRBV5-5 with TRBJ1-1; no definite D call. The CDR3 spans 16 residues. The germline gives CDR1 SGHKS, CDR2 YYEKEE (reference sequence). Trimming removed 4 bases at V and 4 bases at J, with 20 bases between.

This clone is a singleton in its sample. The chain carries TRBV2 and TRBJ2-1, with 11 bases that match TRBD2. J lost 7 bases, V lost 2 bases, and 1 base had no gene match. Looked up from germline, CDR1 is SNHLY and CDR2 is FYNNEI. CDR3 length: 14 amino acids. In nucleotides, the CDR3 is TGTGCCAGCAGTGAAACTAGCGGGAGTAATGAGCAGTTCTTC. Amino acid sequence: CASSETSGSNEQFF.